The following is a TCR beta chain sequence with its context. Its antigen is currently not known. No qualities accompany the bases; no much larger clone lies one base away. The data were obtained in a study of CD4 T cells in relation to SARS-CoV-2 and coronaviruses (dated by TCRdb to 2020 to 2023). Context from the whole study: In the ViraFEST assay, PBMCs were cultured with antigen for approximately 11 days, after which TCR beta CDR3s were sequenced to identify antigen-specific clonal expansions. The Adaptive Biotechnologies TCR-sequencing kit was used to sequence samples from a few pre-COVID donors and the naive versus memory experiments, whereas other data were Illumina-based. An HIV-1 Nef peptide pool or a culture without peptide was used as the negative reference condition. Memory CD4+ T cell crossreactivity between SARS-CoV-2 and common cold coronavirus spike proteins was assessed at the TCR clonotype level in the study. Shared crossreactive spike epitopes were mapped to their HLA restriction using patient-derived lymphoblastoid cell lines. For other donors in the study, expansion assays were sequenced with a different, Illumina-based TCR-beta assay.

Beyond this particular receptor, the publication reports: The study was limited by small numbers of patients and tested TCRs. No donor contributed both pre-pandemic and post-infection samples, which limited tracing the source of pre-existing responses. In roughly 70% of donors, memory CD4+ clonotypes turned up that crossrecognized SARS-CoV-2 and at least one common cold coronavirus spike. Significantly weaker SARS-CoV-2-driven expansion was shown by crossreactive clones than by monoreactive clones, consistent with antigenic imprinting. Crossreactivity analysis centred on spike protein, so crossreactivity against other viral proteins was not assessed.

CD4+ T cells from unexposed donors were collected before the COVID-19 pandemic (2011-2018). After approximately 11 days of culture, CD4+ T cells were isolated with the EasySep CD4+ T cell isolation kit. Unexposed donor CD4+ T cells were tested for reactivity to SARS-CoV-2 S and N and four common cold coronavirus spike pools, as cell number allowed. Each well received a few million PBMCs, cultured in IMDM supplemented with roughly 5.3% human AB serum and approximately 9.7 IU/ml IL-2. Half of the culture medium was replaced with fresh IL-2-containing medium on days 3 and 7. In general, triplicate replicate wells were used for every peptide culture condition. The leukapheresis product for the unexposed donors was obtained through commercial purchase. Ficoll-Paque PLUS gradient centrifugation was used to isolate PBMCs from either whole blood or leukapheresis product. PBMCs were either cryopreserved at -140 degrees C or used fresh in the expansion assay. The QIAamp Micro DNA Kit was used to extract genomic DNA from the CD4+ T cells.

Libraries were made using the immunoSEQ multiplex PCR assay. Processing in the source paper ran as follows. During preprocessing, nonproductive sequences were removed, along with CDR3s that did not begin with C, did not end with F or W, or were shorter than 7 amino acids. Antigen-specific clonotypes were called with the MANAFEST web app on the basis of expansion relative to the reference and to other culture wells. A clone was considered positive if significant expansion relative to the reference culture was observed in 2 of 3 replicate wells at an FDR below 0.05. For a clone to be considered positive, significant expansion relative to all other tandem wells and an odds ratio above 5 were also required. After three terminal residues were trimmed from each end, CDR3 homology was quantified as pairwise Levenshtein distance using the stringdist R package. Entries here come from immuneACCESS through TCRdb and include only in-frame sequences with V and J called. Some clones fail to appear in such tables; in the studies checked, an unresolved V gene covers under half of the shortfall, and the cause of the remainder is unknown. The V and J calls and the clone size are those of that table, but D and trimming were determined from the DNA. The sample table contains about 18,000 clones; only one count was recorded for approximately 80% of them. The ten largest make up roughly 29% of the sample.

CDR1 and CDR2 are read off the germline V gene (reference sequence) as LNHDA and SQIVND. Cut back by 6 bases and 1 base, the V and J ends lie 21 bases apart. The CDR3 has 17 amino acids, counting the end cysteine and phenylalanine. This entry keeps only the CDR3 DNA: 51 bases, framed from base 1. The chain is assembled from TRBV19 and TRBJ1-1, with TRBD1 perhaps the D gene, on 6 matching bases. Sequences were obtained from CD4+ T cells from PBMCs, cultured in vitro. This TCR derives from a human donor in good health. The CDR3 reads CASRSRDILEGNTEAFF. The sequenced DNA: TGTGCCAGTAGGTCCCGGGACATTCTAGAGGGGAACACTGAAGCTTTCTTT.